What follows are 32 T cell receptor beta chains derived from one specimen sequenced in a study of cytomegalovirus exposure and HLA in healthy donors. Primers for the PCR totalled 60 Vbeta and 13 Jbeta. Assay used: immunoSEQ multiplex PCR; TCRdb lists only in-frame clones, some missing. The sample contains 100,000 to 120,000 clones, 12% to 15% of which appear only once. The sample comprised PBMCs. The receptors here all came from a female donor in good health and CMV-seronegative.

This chain uses TRBV4-3 with TRBJ1-3; D might be TRBD1 (5 bases). The V and J ends lost 3 bases and 2 bases respectively, with 14 bases between them. The CDR3 consists of 16 residues. Germline V gene lookup returns CDR1 LGHNA and CDR2 YSLEER. The CDR3: CASSQWSGGAGNTIYF. Here the CDR3 DNA reads TGCGCCAGCAGCCAGTGGTCAGGAGGGGCTGGAAACACCATATATTTT.

This clone appeared a few times. V and J are TRBV5-5 and TRBJ2-7; 8 nucleotides agree with TRBD1. Germline CDR1 reads SGHKS; CDR2 reads YYEKEE (reference sequence). The length of the CDR3 is 16 residues. Losses at the gene ends were 2 bases for V and 1 base for J; bases not matched to a gene: 8. The CDR3: CASSLRQGAGSYEQYF. DNA of the CDR3: TGTGCCAGCAGCTTACGGCAGGGGGCTGGGTCCTACGAGCAGTACTTC.

The CDR3, as DNA: TGCGCCAGCAGCCAAAAAACTACAGGGTTTGGCTACACCTTC. Protein product: CASSQKTTGFGYTF. The chain recombines TRBV4-3 with TRBJ1-2, with D perhaps TRBD1 (6 bases). The CDR3 is 14 amino acids. Between the trimmed V and J ends, which lost 2 bases and 7 bases, there was a span of 14 bases. In germline, CDR1 is LGHNA, CDR2 YSLEER.

This clone was detected a few times. The V call is TRBV4-2, the J call TRBJ1-1, with D perhaps matching TRBD1 (6 bases). The germline V gene encodes CDR1 LGHNA and CDR2 YNFKEQ. The CDR3 has 12 residues. The V end was cut by 5 bases, the J end by 5 bases, with 9 bases between. The CDR3 DNA sequence: TGTGCCAGCAGCTACACAGGGACTGAAGCTTTCTTT. This gives the protein CASSYTGTEAFF.

This clone was counted once. This sequence joins TRBV6-5 and TRBJ2-7; D gene ambiguous. V was cut by 4 bases and J by 2 bases, with 18 bases left in between. The CDR3 runs 16 residues. Germline CDR1 MNHEY, CDR2 SVGAGI. Here the CDR3 DNA reads TGTGCCAGCAGTTCCCTCGAGGCCCCCCGACCCTACGAGCAGTACTTC. Its protein is CASSSLEAPRPYEQYF.

This clone appeared a few times. The CDR3 reads CASFGAYEQYF. In nucleotides, the CDR3 is TGTGCCAGCTTCGGGGCCTACGAGCAGTACTTC. This rearrangement joins TRBV25-1 to TRBJ2-7, with D maybe TRBD2 (5 bases). The CDR3 consists of 11 residues. V shed 8 bases and J shed 2 bases, with 7 bases lying between them. The germline V gene has CDR1 MGHDK and CDR2 SYGVNS.

The chain couples TRBV27 to TRBJ2-7; 11 bases fit TRBD2. J gave up 1 base and V 6 bases, and 5 bases lay outside the gene matches. The CDR3 is 15 amino acids. Germline CDR1 MNHEY, CDR2 SMNVEV (reference sequence). CDR3 nucleotide sequence: TGTGCCAGCAGGTTAGCGGGAGGGAGATCCTACGAGCAGTACTTC. Translation gives CASRLAGGRSYEQYF.

This clone came up a few times. The V and J genes are TRBV5-1 and TRBJ2-4, with D tentatively TRBD1 (5 bases). This CDR3 contains 16 residues. The germline gives CDR1 SGHRS, CDR2 YFSETQ. Deletions cut 0 bases from V and 0 bases from J, with 10 bases between. The CDR3 loop is CASSLETERAKNIQYF. CDR3 DNA sequence: TGCGCCAGCAGCTTGGAGACAGAGCGAGCCAAAAACATTCAGTACTTC.

This clone was recorded a few times. The gene calls are TRBV19 and TRBJ2-1, with 8 nucleotides matching TRBD1. The CDR3 is 18 amino acids. V trimming: 0 bases; J trimming: 0 bases; junction bases outside the gene matches: 7. Per germline, CDR1 LNHDA and CDR2 SQIVND (reference sequence). This CDR3 reads CASSIDLGTGSSYNEQFF. The DNA for the CDR3 is TGTGCCAGTAGTATAGATTTGGGGACAGGCAGCTCCTACAATGAGCAGTTCTTC.

The rearrangement joins TRBV4-1 to TRBJ2-3; 9 nucleotides match TRBD2. V was clipped by 0 bases and J by 2 bases; unmatched bases: 9. Germline CDR1 is MGHRA and CDR2 is YSYEKL. The CDR3 runs to 18 residues. The CDR3 DNA is TGCGCCAGCAGCCAAGATTACGGGCTAGCGGGGATCACAGATACGCAGTATTTT. This sequence encodes CASSQDYGLAGITDTQYF.

This clone was detected a few times. The chain joins TRBV10-3 to TRBJ2-3; D unresolved. The CDR3 extends over 15 amino acids. The V gene lost 2 bases and the J gene lost 2 bases, with 11 bases spanning the gap. Germline CDR1 ENHRY, CDR2 SYGVKD. In DNA form, the CDR3 reads TGTGCCATCAGTGAGATCCAGGCCTCCACAGATACGCAGTATTTT. This codes for CAISEIQASTDTQYF.

This clone was observed a handful of times. The chain employs TRBV7-6 and TRBJ2-3, with 12 nucleotides matching TRBD2. The germline V gene has CDR1 SGHVS and CDR2 FNYEAQ. The trim removed 2 bases at V and 4 bases at J, leaving 4 bases unmatched. This CDR3 contains 16 residues. The CDR3: CASSLTSGGYSDTQYF. CDR3 DNA: TGTGCCAGCAGCTTAACTAGCGGGGGGTATTCAGATACGCAGTATTTT.

The rearrangement links TRBV9 to TRBJ2-3; D may be TRBD2 (6 bases). The V gene lost 0 bases and the J gene lost 1 base, with 18 bases spanning the gap. The CDR3 covers 18 residues. Per the germline V gene, CDR1 is SGDLS and CDR2 is YYNGEE. CDR3 amino acids: CASSVGVSGSGGTDTQYF. The CDR3 coding sequence is TGTGCCAGCAGCGTAGGAGTTTCCGGGAGTGGGGGCACAGATACGCAGTATTTT.

This clone was observed a few times. An end of the junction does not agree with germline; a read error may underlie this. Other DNA sequences in the same sample also yield this CDR3. The V gene is TRBV19, the J gene TRBJ1-2, with unresolved D. CDR3 length: 15 amino acids. Germline loops: CDR1 LNHDA, CDR2 SQIVND (reference sequence). Written as DNA, the CDR3 is TGCGCCAGTAGTATTTATGCGGCGGGAAACTATGGCTACACCTTC. It is translated as CASSIYAAGNYGYTF.

The chain couples TRBV4-2 to TRBJ2-2, with 8 positions matching TRBD1. The CDR3 loop spans 19 amino acids. In germline, CDR1 is LGHNA, CDR2 YNFKEQ. J gave up 0 bases and V 0 bases, and 9 bases lay outside the gene matches. The CDR3 reads CASSQEYRQGAPNTGELFF. In DNA, the CDR3 is TGTGCCAGCAGCCAAGAGTATAGGCAGGGGGCCCCGAACACCGGGGAGCTGTTTTTT.

Here the CDR3 reads CASSFAPTSGSMSEQYF. The CDR3, as DNA: TGTGCCAGCAGCTTCGCCCCAACTAGCGGGAGTATGAGTGAGCAGTACTTC. The V call is TRBV7-2, the J call TRBJ2-7; 11 nucleotides match TRBD2. With V trimmed by 3 bases and J by 7 bases, 14 bases remained unmatched. This CDR3 has 17 amino acids. Germline-derived CDR1 and CDR2 are SGHTA and FQGNSA. The full variable domain, rest sourced from reference TRBV7-2 and TRBJ2-7, is GAGVSQSPSNKVTEKGKDVELRCDPISGHTALYWYRQSLGQGLEFLIYFQGNSAPDKSGLPSDRFSAERTGGSVSTLTIQRTQQEDSAVYLCASSFAPTSGSMSEQYFGPGTRLTVT.

The chain links TRBV10-1 to TRBJ2-7; weak D call: TRBD1 (7 bases). The CDR3 is made up of 15 amino acids. The germline V gene has CDR1 WNHNN and CDR2 SYGVQD (reference sequence). V lost 4 bases to trimming and J lost 0 bases, with 13 bases between them. The CDR3 nucleotides are TGCGCCAGCAGTGCCGCGGGACAGATCTCCTACGAGCAGTACTTC. This sequence encodes CASSAAGQISYEQYF.

This chain links TRBV9 with TRBJ2-7; 12 bases align to TRBD2. This CDR3 spans 16 amino acids. Per germline, CDR1 SGDLS and CDR2 YYNGEE. The junction had 1 base not matched to a gene; V was cut back by 0 bases and J by 0 bases. The CDR3 nucleotides are TGTGCCAGCAGCGTAGGACTAGCGGGGGACTCCTACGAGCAGTACTTC. Translating gives CASSVGLAGDSYEQYF.

This rearrangement joins TRBV5-6 to TRBJ2-7; 8 nucleotides align to TRBD1. Germline CDR1 SGHDT, CDR2 YYEEEE. V shed 0 bases, J shed 5 bases, and the junction held 10 bases outside the gene matches. The CDR3 is 16 amino acids. The CDR3 reads CASSLVQGAFGNEQYF. For the CDR3, the DNA is TGTGCCAGCAGCTTGGTGCAGGGGGCGTTCGGTAACGAGCAGTACTTC.

CDR3 residues: CASSLSAIGTEAFF. The CDR3 coding sequence is TGCGCCAGCAGCTTGTCCGCAATCGGCACTGAAGCTTTCTTT. The chain recombines TRBV5-1 with TRBJ1-1; D gene ambiguous. Germline CDR1 and CDR2: SGHRS and YFSETQ. Trimming stripped 1 base from V and 4 bases from J, with 11 bases between. The CDR3 has 14 amino acids.

This clone was seen more than once but under ten times. The V gene is TRBV9, the J gene TRBJ1-1; D gene ambiguous. The V end lost 3 bases, the J end lost 3 bases, and 9 bases lay between the germline ends. The length of the CDR3 is 13 residues. CDR1 SGDLS and CDR2 YYNGEE come from the germline V gene. The CDR3 loop reads CASSANMDTEAFF. The DNA of the CDR3 is TGTGCCAGCAGCGCGAACATGGACACTGAAGCTTTCTTT. Full variable domain (missing parts from reference TRBV9 and TRBJ1-1): DSGVTQTPKHLITATGQRVTLRCSPRSGDLSVYWYQQSLDQGLQFLIQYYNGEERAKGNILERFSAQQFPDLHSELNLSSLELGDSALYFCASSANMDTEAFFGQGTRLTVV.

This clone was recorded a few times. J is TRBJ2-7 and V is TRBV27, with D possibly matching TRBD1 (6 bases). Germline values: CDR1 MNHEY, CDR2 SMNVEV (reference sequence). The CDR3 consists of 15 residues. The V gene lost 5 bases and the J gene lost 4 bases, with 18 bases spanning the gap. The CDR3: CASSTRLGQNYEQYF. CDR3 coding DNA: TGTGCCAGCAGTACCCGATTGGGACAAAATTACGAGCAGTACTTC.

This clone showed up just a few times. The chain is built from TRBV7-2 and TRBJ2-7; maybe TRBD2 (5 bases). CDR3 length: 13 amino acids. CDR1 is SGHTA and CDR2 is FQGNSA in the germline V gene. V lost 1 base and J lost 4, with 8 bases in between. CDR3 nucleotide sequence: TGTGCCAGCAGCTTAGGTAGGACTTACGAGCAGTACTTC. This sequence encodes CASSLGRTYEQYF.

V gene TRBV18 combines with J gene TRBJ2-7, with TRBD1 matching over 7 bases. The CDR3 consists of 17 residues. V dropped 3 bases and J dropped 0; count of bases not matched to a gene: 11. Germline-derived CDR1 and CDR2 are KGHSH and LQKENI. The CDR3 DNA sequence: TGTGCCAGCTCACCCCTCTCGACAGGGCGGAACTCCTACGAGCAGTACTTC. Translating gives CASSPLSTGRNSYEQYF.

This clone was picked up a small number of times. This chain's CDR3 is CATSSVRGLTGANVLTF. As DNA, the CDR3 is TGTGCCACCAGCAGTGTCAGGGGGCTAACTGGGGCCAACGTCCTGACTTTC. The gene calls are TRBV15 and TRBJ2-6, with 8 bases matching TRBD1. The CDR3 extends over 17 amino acids. Germline CDR1 is LNHNV and CDR2 is YYDKDF (reference sequence). Trimming removed 3 bases from V and 2 bases from J; junction bases left unmatched: 6.

The rearrangement links TRBV6-5 to TRBJ2-2; 7 positions match TRBD2. In germline, CDR1 is MNHEY, CDR2 SVGAGI. CDR3 size: 16 residues. The ends lost 3 bases at V and 4 bases at J; junction bases unmatched: 8. The CDR3 DNA reads TGTGCCAGCAGTTATCAGGGAGGGTCGGGCACCGGGGAGCTGTTTTTT. Amino acid sequence: CASSYQGGSGTGELFF.

The V call is TRBV29-1, the J call TRBJ2-7, with a possible D match to TRBD1 (6 bases). V was pared by 4 bases and J by 9 bases, with 13 bases between. CDR3 size: 11 residues. The germline V gene has CDR1 SQVTM and CDR2 ANQGSEA. As DNA, the CDR3 is TGCAGCGTTGGCGGACAGCCAGGGCAGTACTTC. Translation gives CSVGGQPGQYF.

Only a few counts were recorded for this clone. The V and J genes are TRBV6-1 and TRBJ1-5; D may be TRBD1 (6 bases). Trimming took off 3 bases at V and 5 bases at J, with 11 bases between the two ends. The germline V gene has CDR1 MNHNS and CDR2 SASEGT. The CDR3 is 14 amino acids. CDR3 nucleotide sequence: TGTGCCAGCAGTGACCGGGGGGCCTATCAGCCCCAGCATTTT. Protein sequence: CASSDRGAYQPQHF.

This clone was picked up a small number of times. This sequence joins TRBV7-9 and TRBJ1-1, with a possible D match to TRBD1 (6 bases). Trimming stripped 5 bases from V and 0 bases from J, with 13 bases between. Looked up from germline, CDR1 is SEHNR and CDR2 is FQNEAQ (reference sequence). This CDR3 has 15 amino acids. This chain's CDR3 is CASSPPGTLNTEAFF. CDR3 DNA sequence: TGTGCCAGCAGCCCCCCCGGGACATTGAACACTGAAGCTTTCTTT.

V is TRBV19 and J is TRBJ2-7; 7 bases map to TRBD2. Germline assignment: CDR1 LNHDA and CDR2 SQIVND (reference sequence). The J segment lost 2 bases and the V segment lost 6 bases, leaving 7 bases of the junction unmatched. The CDR3 totals 14 residues. The CDR3: CASSPPGLAYEQYF. CDR3 sequence (DNA): TGTGCCAGTAGCCCTCCTGGACTAGCCTACGAGCAGTACTTC.

The chain has TRBV19 and TRBJ1-2; D may be TRBD1 (6 bases). In germline, CDR1 is LNHDA, CDR2 SQIVND (reference sequence). CDR3 length: 13 amino acids. Trimming cost V 7 bases and J 6 bases, with 15 bases left between them. CDR3 amino acids: CASTVRGTDGYTF. The CDR3 DNA sequence: TGTGCCAGTACTGTCAGGGGTACGGATGGCTACACCTTC.

The CDR3 sequence is CASRTGQNSNQPQHF. The CDR3 DNA follows: TGTGCCAGCAGGACGGGACAAAATAGCAATCAGCCCCAGCATTTT. This sequence joins TRBV27 and TRBJ1-5; maybe TRBD1 (6 bases). The CDR3 spans 15 residues. The germline V and J ends were trimmed by 6 bases and 0 bases, with 12 bases remaining between them. Looked up from germline, CDR1 is MNHEY and CDR2 is SMNVEV (reference sequence).